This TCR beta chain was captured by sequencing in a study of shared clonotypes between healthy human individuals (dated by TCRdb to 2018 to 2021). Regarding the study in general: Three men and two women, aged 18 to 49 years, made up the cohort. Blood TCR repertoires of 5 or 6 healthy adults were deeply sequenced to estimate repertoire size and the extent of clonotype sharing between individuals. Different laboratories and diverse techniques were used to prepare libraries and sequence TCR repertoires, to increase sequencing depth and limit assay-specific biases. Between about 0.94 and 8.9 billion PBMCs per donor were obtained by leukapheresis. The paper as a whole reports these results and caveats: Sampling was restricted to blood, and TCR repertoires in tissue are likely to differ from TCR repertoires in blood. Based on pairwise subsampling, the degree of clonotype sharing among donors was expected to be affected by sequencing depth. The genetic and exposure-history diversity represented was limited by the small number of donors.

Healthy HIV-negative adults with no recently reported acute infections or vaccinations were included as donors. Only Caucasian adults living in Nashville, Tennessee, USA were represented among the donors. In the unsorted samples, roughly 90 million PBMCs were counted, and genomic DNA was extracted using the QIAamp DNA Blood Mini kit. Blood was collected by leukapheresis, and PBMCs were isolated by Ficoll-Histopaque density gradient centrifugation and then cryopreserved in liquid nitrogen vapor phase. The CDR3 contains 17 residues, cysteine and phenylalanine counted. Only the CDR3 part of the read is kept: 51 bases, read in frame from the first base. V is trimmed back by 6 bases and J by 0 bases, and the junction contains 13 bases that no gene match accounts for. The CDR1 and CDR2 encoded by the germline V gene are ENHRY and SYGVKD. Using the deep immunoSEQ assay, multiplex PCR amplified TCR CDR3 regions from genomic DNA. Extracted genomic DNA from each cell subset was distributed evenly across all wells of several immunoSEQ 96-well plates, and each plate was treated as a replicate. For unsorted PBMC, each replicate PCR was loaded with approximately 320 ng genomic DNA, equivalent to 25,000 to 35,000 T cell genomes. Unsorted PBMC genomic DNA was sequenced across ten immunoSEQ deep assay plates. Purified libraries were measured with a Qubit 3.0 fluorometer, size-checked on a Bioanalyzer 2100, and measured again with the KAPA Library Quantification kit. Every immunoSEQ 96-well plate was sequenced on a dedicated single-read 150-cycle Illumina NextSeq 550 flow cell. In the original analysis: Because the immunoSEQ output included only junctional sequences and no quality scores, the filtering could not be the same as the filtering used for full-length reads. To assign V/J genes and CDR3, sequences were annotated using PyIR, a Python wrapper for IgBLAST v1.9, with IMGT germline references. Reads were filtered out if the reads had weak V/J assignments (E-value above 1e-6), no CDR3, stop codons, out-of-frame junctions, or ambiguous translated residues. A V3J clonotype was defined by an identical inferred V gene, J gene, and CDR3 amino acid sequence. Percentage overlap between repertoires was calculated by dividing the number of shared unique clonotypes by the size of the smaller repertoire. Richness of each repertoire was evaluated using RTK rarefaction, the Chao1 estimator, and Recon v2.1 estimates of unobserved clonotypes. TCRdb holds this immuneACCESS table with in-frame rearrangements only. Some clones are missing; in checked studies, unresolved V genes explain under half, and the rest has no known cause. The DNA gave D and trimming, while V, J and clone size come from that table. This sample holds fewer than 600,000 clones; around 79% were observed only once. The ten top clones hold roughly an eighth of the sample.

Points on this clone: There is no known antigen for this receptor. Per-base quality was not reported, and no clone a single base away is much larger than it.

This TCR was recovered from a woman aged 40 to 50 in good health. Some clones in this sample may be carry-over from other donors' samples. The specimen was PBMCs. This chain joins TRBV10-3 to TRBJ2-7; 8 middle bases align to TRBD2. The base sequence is TGTGCCATCAGCCAGACTAGCGTCAAGGGGGGCTCCTACGAGCAGTACTTC. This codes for CAISQTSVKGGSYEQYF.